A selection of T cell receptor beta chains follows, all from one sample in a study of response to subunit inactivated influenza vaccine. MiXCR was run by TCRdb on the RT-PCR reads, yielding one entry per CDR3 protein. The table lists 650,000 to 700,000 distinct CDR3 sequences, 15% to 19% of them singletons. Sequences were derived from PBMCs from blood, sampled about 13 days after vaccination. The receptors originated from a man aged 45 to 65 who received an inactivated influenza vaccine. Each CDR3 is given with its conserved first and last residue. The D gene is left open where the match is weak. Clone sizes are given selectively: once, few, many, or a class where the clone is expanded.

J,size,V,D,CDR3,DNA
TRBJ2-3,.,TRBV7-2,TRBD2,CASSFGAGGPNTQYF,TGTGCCAGCAGCTTTGGAGCGGGAGGGCCCAATACGCAGTATTTT
TRBJ1-2,.,TRBV3-1,.,CASSQESSAGYGYTF,TGTGCCAGCAGCCAAGAATCCTCCGCTGGCTATGGCTACACCTTC
TRBJ1-3,few,TRBV20-1,TRBD1,CSALRTGRGNTIYF,TGCAGTGCCCTCAGGACAGGTCGAGGAAACACCATATATTTT
TRBJ2-3,few,TRBV7-8,TRBD2,CASKKIAGSTDTQYF,TGTGCCAGCAAAAAGATAGCGGGGAGCACAGATACGCAGTATTTT
TRBJ1-2,few,TRBV28,.,CASSLRGRGNYGYTF,TGTGCCAGCAGTTTGAGAGGGAGGGGAAACTATGGCTACACCTTC
TRBJ1-4,many,TRBV20-1,.,CSARGRINEKLFF,TGCAGTGCTAGAGGACGGATTAATGAAAAACTGTTTTTT
TRBJ2-1,few,TRBV6-2/TRBV6-3,.,CASSFDLAGPSYNEQFF,TGTGCCAGCAGTTTCGATCTGGCGGGACCATCCTACAATGAGCAGTTCTTC
TRBJ2-1,.,TRBV7-3,.,CASSLKWENEQFF,TGTGCCAGCAGCTTAAAATGGGAGAATGAGCAGTTCTTC
TRBJ1-6,.,TRBV11-2,TRBD1,CASSPGGTVLLVGDSPLHF,TGTGCCAGCAGCCCTGGGGGGACAGTCCTGTTAGTAGGAGATTCACCCCTCCACTTT
TRBJ2-7,few,TRBV4-3,.,CASSQGHRTYEQYF,TGCGCCAGCAGCCAAGGGCACAGGACCTACGAGCAGTACTTC
TRBJ2-6,many,TRBV5-1,.,CASSLRSGANVLTF,TGCGCCAGCAGCCTCCGCTCTGGGGCCAACGTCCTGACTTTC
TRBJ1-2,few,TRBV4-3,.,CASSQDNSLYGYTF,TGCGCCAGCAGCCAAGATAACAGTCTCTATGGCTACACCTTC
TRBJ1-2,.,TRBV12-3/TRBV12-4,.,CASSRGPSGYTF,TGTGCCAGCAGCCGGGGACCCAGCGGCTACACCTTC
TRBJ2-7,.,TRBV12-3/TRBV12-4,.,CASSTTGNTYEQYF,TGTGCCAGCAGTACAACAGGGAATACCTACGAGCAGTACTTC
TRBJ1-1,many,TRBV5-1,.,CASRVGGRQNTEAFF,TGCGCCAGCAGGGTGGGGGGCCGACAGAACACTGAAGCTTTCTTT
TRBJ2-1,.,TRBV20-1,TRBD2,CSASGLAGGDKQFF,TGCAGTGCGTCGGGACTAGCGGGGGGGGATAAGCAGTTCTTC
TRBJ1-5,.,TRBV29-1,.,CSIRDNNDQPQHF,TGCAGCATCCGGGACAATAATGATCAGCCCCAGCATTTT
TRBJ2-7,.,TRBV9,.,CASSGGNGGSYEQYF,TGTGCCAGCAGCGGGGGAAACGGAGGGTCCTACGAGCAGTACTTC
TRBJ2-7,.,TRBV5-5,.,CASSLRFFSSYEQYF,TGTGCCAGCAGCTTGAGATTTTTCTCCTCCTACGAGCAGTACTTC
TRBJ2-5,many,TRBV20-1,.,CSASMALTQYF,TGCAGTGCTAGTATGGCCCTTACCCAGTACTTC
TRBJ2-2,few,TRBV6-1,TRBD2,CASRRDYVSGELFF,TGTGCCAGCAGACGGGACTATGTTTCCGGGGAGCTGTTTTTT
TRBJ2-1,.,TRBV5-6,.,CASSATRDPLYEQFF,TGTGCCAGCAGCGCCACCCGGGACCCCCTCTATGAGCAGTTCTTC
TRBJ2-1,few,TRBV6-6,.,CASSQGFPNEQFF,TGTGCCAGCAGCCAAGGATTCCCCAATGAGCAGTTCTTC
TRBJ2-2,few,TRBV20-1,TRBD1,CGSEQGSNTGELFF,TGCGGATCCGAACAGGGGAGTAACACCGGGGAGCTGTTTTTT
TRBJ2-1,.,TRBV20-1,.,CSASPHTQGLYNEQFF,TGCAGTGCTAGCCCCCATACGCAAGGCTTGTACAATGAGCAGTTCTTC
TRBJ2-2,.,TRBV7-2,.,CASSAVLRTGELFF,TGTGCCAGCAGCGCCGTCCTTCGCACCGGGGAGCTGTTTTTT
TRBJ2-5,few,TRBV4-3,TRBD2,CASSHTSASGETQYF,TGCGCCAGCAGCCACACTAGCGCCTCTGGGGAGACCCAGTACTTC
TRBJ2-7,.,TRBV20-1,.,CSASNFGGLGEQYF,TGCAGTGCTAGTAATTTCGGGGGGCTAGGCGAGCAGTACTTC
TRBJ2-1,few,TRBV11-2,TRBD2,CASSLSFTGLAGYNEQFF,TGTGCCAGCAGCTTAAGTTTTACGGGACTAGCGGGATACAATGAGCAGTTCTTC
TRBJ2-7,.,TRBV2,TRBD1,CASSEKRDRYYEQYF,TGTGCCAGCAGTGAAAAACGGGACAGATACTACGAGCAGTACTTC
TRBJ2-2,few,TRBV6-5,.,CASTRETGELFF,TGTGCCAGCACCCGGGAGACCGGGGAGCTGTTTTTT
TRBJ2-1,.,TRBV12-3/TRBV12-4,TRBD2,CASRRTSGGDEQFF,TGTGCCAGCAGGCGTACTAGCGGAGGAGATGAGCAGTTCTTC
TRBJ2-7,.,TRBV6-5,.,CASSYSRGNYEQYF,TGTGCCAGCAGTTACTCCCGGGGGAACTACGAGCAGTACTTC
TRBJ2-6,few,TRBV20-1,.,CSALLLPDSNSGANVLTF,TGCAGTGCCCTTCTTCTCCCGGACTCGAACTCTGGGGCCAACGTCCTGACTTTC
TRBJ2-5,.,TRBV4-1,.,CASSLNHGETQYF,TGCGCCAGCAGCCTTAATCACGGGGAGACCCAGTACTTC
TRBJ2-3,few,TRBV5-1,.,CASKLAAASTDTQYF,TGCGCCAGCAAGCTGGCAGCCGCTAGCACAGATACGCAGTATTTT
TRBJ2-1,.,TRBV5-1,.,CASSLGLGANDNEQFF,TGCGCCAGCAGCTTGGGTTTAGGGGCCAACGACAATGAGCAGTTCTTC
TRBJ2-7,few,TRBV7-2,TRBD1,CASSSPRTGSYEQYF,TGTGCCAGCAGCTCACCCCGGACAGGGTCCTACGAGCAGTACTTC
TRBJ1-2,.,TRBV12-3/TRBV12-4,TRBD1,CASTRTGEAYGYTF,TGTGCCAGCACCCGGACAGGGGAAGCCTATGGCTACACCTTC
TRBJ2-7,many,TRBV7-2,.,CASSLVRLAYEQYF,TGTGCCAGCAGCTTAGTCAGGCTTGCCTACGAGCAGTACTTC
TRBJ2-1,few,TRBV20-1,.,CSARGWENEQFF,TGCAGTGCTAGGGGTTGGGAAAATGAGCAGTTCTTC
TRBJ2-5,.,TRBV24-1,TRBD1,CATSDSRGLETQYF,TGTGCCACCAGTGATTCCAGGGGGCTGGAGACCCAGTACTTC
TRBJ2-3,few,TRBV20-1,.,CSATLEARTDTQYF,TGCAGTGCCACCCTAGAGGCCCGCACAGATACGCAGTATTTT
TRBJ2-2,few,TRBV20-1,TRBD1,CSASPGQGSTGELFF,TGCAGTGCTAGCCCGGGACAGGGGAGCACCGGGGAGCTGTTTTTT
TRBJ2-1,few,TRBV20-1,TRBD2,CSAGRDYIYNEQFF,TGCAGTGCTGGCCGGGACTACATCTACAATGAGCAGTTCTTC
TRBJ1-1,many,TRBV12-3/TRBV12-4,.,CASSFWENTEAFF,TGTGCCAGCAGTTTTTGGGAGAACACTGAAGCTTTCTTT
TRBJ1-5,many,TRBV6-2/TRBV6-3,TRBD1,CASRPHSGQGYSNQPQHF,TGTGCCAGCAGACCCCATTCGGGACAGGGCTATAGCAATCAGCCCCAGCATTTT
TRBJ2-1,few,TRBV7-2,TRBD1,CASSLSQGQGWNEQFF,TGTGCCAGCAGCTTAAGTCAGGGACAGGGGTGGAATGAGCAGTTCTTC
TRBJ2-2,.,TRBV5-4,TRBD1,CASSRTGFGAGELFF,TGTGCCAGCAGTCGGACAGGGTTTGGGGCCGGGGAGCTGTTTTTT